This T cell receptor beta chain appears in the sequencing data of a study of T cell responses to AZD1222 COVID-19 vaccine. The CDR3 covers 13 residues. CDR1 is SGHTS and CDR2 is YDEGEE in the germline V gene. Trimming stripped 2 bases from V and 5 bases from J, with 7 bases between. TCRdb keeps only in-frame clones here, not all; method: immunoSEQ multiplex PCR. Here the sample spans fewer than 250,000 clones, just over 90% being singletons. The chain employs TRBV5-8 and TRBJ2-2; a weak D match, TRBD1 (5 bases). This specimen was peripheral blood, taken on day 0 of MenACWY control vaccination. This TCR came from an adult in good health. CDR3 region: CASSFRDTGELFF. CDR3 nucleotides: TGTGCCAGCAGCTTCAGGGATACCGGGGAGCTGTTTTTT.